This T cell receptor beta chain was identified in a study of cytomegalovirus exposure and HLA in healthy donors (dated 2017 in TCRdb). About the full investigation: An earlier analysis of 550 to 700 of the donors reported approximately 270 Gb of sequence data and some 100 million unique TCR beta sequences from roughly 180 million T cells. The study combined high-throughput TCR immunosequencing, statistical association of individual TCRs with disease status, and machine learning to predict cytomegalovirus infection status. Every discovery cohort repertoire had been produced on one sequencing platform. Among some 410 genotyped donors of the cohort, an average of 235,054 unique TCR beta nucleotide sequences were sequenced per donor, around a sixth of them non-productive. In a later analysis, previously published TCR beta repertoires from about 640 donors were re-analyzed and high-resolution HLA genotyping was added so that TCR occurrence patterns could be studied. In the later analysis, no new phenotypic data were used to find candidate immune exposures; instead, reliance was placed on TCR beta sequences and their occurrence across donors. HLA typing covered class I and class II loci at four-digit resolution. Alongside the repertoire data, information on donor age, sex, ethnicity and CMV serostatus was compiled. The aim of the study was to test whether cataloging public T cell receptors could identify signatures of past pathogen exposure. An early release covering 550 to 700 HLA-typed donors comprised approximately 300 gigabases of sequencing data and tens of millions of unique TCR sequences. Because of strong linkage in the cohort, roughly five DR-DQ haplotypes were treated as single units for association and clustering. An earlier analysis of about 620 of the donors applied high-throughput TCR beta sequencing to assess whether each TCR beta V gene segment acted as functional or pseudogenic. Of the approximately 400 genotyped donors, about 80% fell in the genetic ancestry cluster associated with self-reported Caucasian donors. The number of typed donors differed by locus: roughly 629-640 for A, B, C, DRB1 and DQB1; 500 to 550 for DQA1; around 610 for DPA1; and approximately 450 for DPB1. A later genetic analysis used genome-wide SNP genotypes for about 60% of the roughly 700 donors, treating that subset as a discovery cohort. Using immunosequencing, the study profiled T cell repertoires from 640 or so subjects and related those repertoires to cytomegalovirus serostatus. Besides the first cohort of 666 subjects, a separate validation cohort made up of roughly 130 different subjects was used.

The library relied on the immunoSEQ multiplex PCR assay. For the multiplex PCR, a mixture combining 60 forward primers for TCR Vbeta segments and 13 reverse primers for TCR Jbeta segments was used. A multiplex PCR assay on genomic DNA amplified the CDR3 region of rearranged TCR beta genes. The Illumina HiSeq System was used to sequence the amplified TCR beta libraries as 87-base-pair reads. The published analysis was carried out like this. A later analysis tallied 80 million to 95 million unique TCR beta chains across the 610 or so repertoires, and about 10 million of those chains were shared by two or more donors. To remove PCR and sequencing errors, raw reads were error-corrected and collapsed into unique sequences using a nearest-neighbor algorithm that merged closely related sequences. V, D and J gene segments were assigned by aligning CDR3 sequences to IMGT reference sequences. For a sequence to be retained, at least a six-nucleotide match to both a V gene segment and a J gene segment was required. A rearrangement was called productive if the CDR3 had no stop codons and remained in frame with V and J, and every other rearrangement was called non-productive. CDR3 was defined according to IMGT convention as the region running from the second conserved V-encoded cysteine to the conserved J-encoded phenylalanine. Sequences without an unambiguous match to a single V gene segment were excluded from the earlier analysis of about 600 of the donors. In an earlier analysis of approximately 590 of the donors, V segments were called functional above 56.7% productive rearrangements and were called segregating when the between-donor standard deviation exceeded 5%. A statistical classification framework was built for diagnosing cytomegalovirus status from the catalog of TCR beta chain sequences. V and J gene assignment, in a later analysis, came from comparing TCR nucleotide sequences with IMGT/GENE-DB human TR gene sequences. The TCRdist pipeline was used in a later analysis to assign CDR3 sequences and most-parsimonious VDJ recombination scenarios. In a later analysis, each TCR beta chain was defined by its CDR3 amino acid sequence together with its V-gene family, and reads lacking a unique V-gene family were excluded. As a way to deal with suspected cross-contamination and a sequencing artifact, a later analysis dropped approximately 570 nucleotide sequences that were highly shared and had low generation probability. A later analysis calculated a clonal expansion index for each public chain from normalized within-repertoire ranks of inferred template counts. In a later analysis, generation probabilities were computed using a VDJ recombination model fitted to out-of-frame rearrangements, and the results were checked against IGoR. In a later analysis, hypergeometric tests were used to score TCR-TCR, TCR-HLA and TCR-CMV co-occurrence, with a repertoire-size bias correction applied to TCR pairs. A later analysis estimated false discovery rates by permuting HLA or CMV assignments 20 times. In a later analysis, co-occurring TCRs were grouped using DBSCAN, and TCRdist sequence similarity was added for clustering within HLA-allele-positive subsets. For co-occurrence clustering, repertoires with fewer than 30,000 or more than 120,000 public chains were excluded, along with 5 or 6 repertoires with anomalous nucleotide sharing. TCRdb stores this immuneACCESS table with in-frame sequences only. Part of the clones is absent; in the studies checked, under half of the shortfall reflects unresolved V genes, and no reason is known for the rest. Clonal size and the V and J genes are those of that table, whereas D and trimming came from the DNA. The sample table lists 55,000 to 80,000 clones, 65% to 80% of them with a count of one. The ten largest clones represent 5% to 7% of the sample.

The cohort comprised approximately 700 healthy bone marrow donors. At the time of sampling, every cohort member was nominally healthy, though immune exposures that went unrecorded were likely present. The donor was CMV seronegative and was included in the group of around 320 seronegative cohort members. A peripheral blood sample was collected from each donor, and TCR beta sequencing was performed on peripheral blood mononuclear cells. Genomic DNA extraction from the blood cell samples was performed with the Qiagen DNeasy Blood Extraction Kit. General study outcomes and caveats: Cytomegalovirus status was reported to be diagnosed by the classifier with high specificity and sensitivity in both the original and validation cohorts. In vitro tests confirmed that a few of the cytomegalovirus-associated TCR beta chains recognize cytomegalovirus antigens. In a later analysis, the rate of TCR association differed among HLA loci, with DRB1 alleles having the most associated TCRs and HLA-C alleles having the fewest. Because counts were too low, fewer than 20 rarely observed V segments, including chromosome 9 orphons, were excluded from the earlier analysis of under 650 of the donors. In an earlier analysis of under 600 of the donors, most TCR beta V segments were observed in productive rearrangements about 87% or about 30% of the time, broadly matching IMGT annotations. A later genetic analysis reported fewer N-insertions in productive TCRs among donors in an Asian-associated ancestry cluster than the roughly 670-donor mean. Some IMGT-functional V segments, including TRBV6-2 and TRBV6-3, could not be told apart with the 87-base-pair reads, so those segments were excluded. The presence/absence analyses assumed that sequencing depth was roughly uniform across donors, and that assumption may not be true. According to the authors, the approach could potentially be generalized to other disease states and immunological phenotypes. Only TCR beta chains were sequenced in this cohort, and the absence of alpha or paired-chain data limited detectable features. Correlated functional status among segregating V segments might be attributable to linkage disequilibrium, but an unknown experimental factor could not be ruled out. In a later genetic analysis, a missense DCLRE1C variant was associated with V-gene and J-gene trimming of TCR beta chains, and the association was replicated in an independent cohort. In the study, approximately 160 TCR beta chains were listed as associated with cytomegalovirus. When HLA alleles, especially DR and DQ, strongly co-occurred, TCR associations were difficult to assign to individual alleles. In a later analysis, HLA-associated TCR beta chains were found to be more clonally expanded and to have lower generation probabilities than equally common non-associated chains. Most CMV-associated TCR beta chains appeared to be HLA-restricted in a later analysis, and the HLA associations seemed to be driven largely by CMV exposure. A further reported finding was that TCR beta sequences accurately predicted the HLA-A and HLA-B alleles for most subjects in the first cohort. The only immune exposure information available for the cohort was CMV serostatus. Because HLA typing was unavailable for some donors at each locus, only the typed subset was used in association tests. A later analysis reported that several top co-occurrence clusters appeared linked to parvovirus B19, influenza, CMV and Epstein-Barr virus. Across donors, most TCR sequences were observed very rarely, whereas some public TCRs were present in many individuals. A group of highly shared sequence variants was considered likely to be a technical artifact of the sequencing pipeline. Specific HLA alleles were associated with 15,000 to 20,000 TCR beta sequences at a false discovery rate of 0.05 in a later analysis.

The V end gives up 1 base and the J end 8 bases, leaving 10 bases in the junction not matched to a gene. The CDR3 starts with the cysteine, ends with the phenylalanine, and has 16 residues. The CDR3 DNA has 48 bases and is translated from base 1. The germline V gene (reference sequence) yields SGHNT for CDR1 and YYREEE for CDR2. In regard to this clone: Its antigen is currently not known. There are no base qualities to consult, and no much larger clone falls within one base.

The chain is made from TRBV5-4 and TRBJ2-2, with 8 junctional bases fitting TRBD2. The source is a woman aged 25 to 39 in good health and CMV-seronegative. The sample was PBMCs. The CDR3 reads CASSLSVAGGMGELFF. The nucleotides read TGTGCCAGCAGCTTGAGCGTGGCGGGAGGAATGGGGGAGCTGTTTTTT.